The subject of this entry is one TCR beta chain. As yet, its antigen is unknown. PCR amplification relied on 60 Vbeta primers (plus 13 Jbeta primers). Repertoires were generated with immunoSEQ multiplex PCR, while TCRdb's copy carries only in-frame clones and drops some. The sample includes about 120,000 clones, over 9.5% of them seen just once. This specimen belongs to a study of cytomegalovirus exposure and HLA in healthy donors. Per the germline V gene, CDR1 is KGHSH and CDR2 is LQKENI. Trimming removed 0 bases from V and 4 bases from J, with 10 bases in between. The CDR3 has 15 residues. Study-level results: The study labeled roughly 160 TCR beta chains cytomegalovirus-associated. In a later analysis, HLA-associated beta chains showed higher expansion and lower generation probabilities than comparable chains. Presence/absence analyses rested on an assumption that sequencing depth was roughly uniform across donors.

The clonotype comes from a woman under 30 in good health and CMV-seropositive. This sequence joins TRBV18 and TRBJ1-3; D unresolved. Material for sequencing was PBMCs. This CDR3 reads CASSPPSGSGNTIYF. CDR3 DNA sequence: TGTGCCAGCTCACCACCGTCAGGTTCCGGAAACACCATATATTTT.